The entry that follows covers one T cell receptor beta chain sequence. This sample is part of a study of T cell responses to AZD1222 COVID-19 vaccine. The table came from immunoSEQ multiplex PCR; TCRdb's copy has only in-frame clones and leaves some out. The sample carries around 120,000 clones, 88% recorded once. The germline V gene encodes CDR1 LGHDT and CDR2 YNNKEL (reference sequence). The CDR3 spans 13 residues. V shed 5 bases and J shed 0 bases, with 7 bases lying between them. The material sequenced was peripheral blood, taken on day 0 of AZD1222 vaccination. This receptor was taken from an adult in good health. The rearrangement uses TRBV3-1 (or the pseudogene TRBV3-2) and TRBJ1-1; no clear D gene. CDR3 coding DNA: TGTGCCAGCAGCGCAACAGTGAACACTGAAGCTTTCTTT. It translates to CASSATVNTEAFF.